The 14 T cell receptor beta chains given below trace back to one sample, sequenced in a study of regulatory T cells in long-lasting Graves disease. The time point here: newly diagnosed GD, antithyroid drugs for less than 3 months. Isolated PBMC RNA provided the starting material for the TCR library. HTBI primers from iRepertoire and Arm-PCR of CDR3 regions yielded the TCR beta libraries. TCRdb re-derived calls from the multiplex PCR reads in MiXCR, one entry per CDR3 protein. This sample yields about 470,000 distinct CDR3 sequences, of which 14% to 15% are seen a single time; about a sixth belongs to the top ten. The same data also went into a second study, on T cells in Graves' hyperthyroidism and ophthalmopathy.

The sequencing used peripheral blood mononuclear cells (PBMCs), collected at new diagnosis, from a patient treated with antithyroid drugs. These receptors were obtained from a woman younger than 45 with Graves disease.

Ten or more counts support this clonotype. The junction differs from germline at one of its ends, possibly a read error. The V and J genes are TRBV3-1 and TRBJ1-6; D not resolved. The germline gives CDR1 LGHDT, CDR2 YNNKEL (reference sequence). This CDR3 is built from 13 residues. The CDR3 sequence is CASSPPLGSQLRF. In DNA, the CDR3 is TGTGCCAGCAGCCCCCCTCTGGGTTCCCAGCTTCGCTTT. Together with reference TRBV3-1 and TRBJ1-6, the CDR3 gives the full variable domain: DTAVSQTPKYLVTQMGNDKSIKCEQNLGHDTMYWYKQDSKKFLKIMFSYNNKELIINETVPNRFSPKSPDKAHLNLHINSLELGDSAVYFCASSPPLGSQLRFGNGTRLTVT.

This clonotype was counted at least ten times. The chain links TRBV11-2 to TRBJ2-1; possibly TRBD2 for D (5 bases). The end of the DNA is better explained by TRBJ2-5, so the J call may be wrong. Germline CDR1 and CDR2: SGHAT and FQNNGV. CDR3 size: 17 residues. CDR3 region: CASSFGSLWVRQETQYF. The CDR3 nucleotides are TGTGCCAGCAGCTTTGGGAGTCTTTGGGTACGGCAAGAGACCCAGTACTTC.

The sample holds a few counts of this clonotype. This sequence joins TRBV19 and TRBJ2-7; no clear D. Germline assignment: CDR1 LNHDA and CDR2 SQIVND (reference sequence). The V end lost 6 bases, the J end lost 7 bases, and 28 bases lay between the germline ends. The CDR3 extends over 17 amino acids. Written as DNA, the CDR3 is TGTGCCAGTAGACCTGCCGGAACGGGTCGCGAGGTCTATGAGCAGTACTTC. It translates to CASRPAGTGREVYEQYF.

This clonotype was counted between two and nine times. The rearrangement joins TRBV4-1 to TRBJ1-3; D not certain. This CDR3 spans 15 amino acids. In germline, CDR1 is MGHRA, CDR2 YSYEKL. With 0 bases removed from V and 3 bases from J, the gap between germline ends came to 9 bases. The CDR3 here is CASSQDGAIGNTIYF. In nucleotides, the CDR3 is TGCGCCAGCAGCCAAGATGGCGCTATTGGAAACACCATATATTTT.

This clonotype has at least ten counts. Written as DNA, the CDR3 is TGCAGCGTTGAAGAGGACAGCAGTAGCACAGATACGCAGTATTTT. This sequence encodes CSVEEDSSSTDTQYF. The chain couples TRBV29-1 to TRBJ2-3; D perhaps matches TRBD1 (6 bases). The V and J ends lost 0 bases and 0 bases respectively, with 10 bases between them. The length of the CDR3 is 15 residues. CDR1 SQVTM and CDR2 ANQGSEA come from the germline V gene.

Ten or more counts support this clonotype. The chain employs TRBV7-2 and TRBJ2-3; D perhaps matches TRBD2 (5 bases). The germline V gene has CDR1 SGHTA and CDR2 FQGNSA. This CDR3 is 15 amino acids long. Deletions cut 5 bases from V and 6 bases from J, with 18 bases between. The CDR3 DNA is TGTGCCAGCAGCCCCGATCGGCGGGCGTCGGATACGCAGTATTTT. This codes for CASSPDRRASDTQYF.

On this clonotype: One end of the junction varies from germline; a read error may be responsible. This chain uses TRBV27 with TRBJ2-1; 12 positions agree with TRBD2. CDR1 is MNHEY, CDR2 SMNVEV, per germline (reference sequence). The CDR3 is 19 amino acids. The DNA for the CDR3 is TGTGCCAGCAGTTGGCAAAGTGATAGGACTAGCGGGGTTCGGAATGAGCAGCTCTTC. Translated: CASSWQSDRTSGVRNEQLF.

The table lists this clonotype with many counts. The chain links TRBV7-9 to TRBJ2-1; the match to TRBD2 covers 7 bases. Germline lookup yields CDR1 SEHNR and CDR2 FQNEAQ (reference sequence). This CDR3 region has 15 residues. With V trimmed by 6 bases and J by 6 bases, 11 bases remained unmatched. DNA of the CDR3: TGTGCCAGCAGGTATACTAGCGCGAACGTCAATGAGCAGTTCTTC. Translated: CASRYTSANVNEQFF.

Remarks on this clonotype: With a much larger clone just one base away, this may be a read error. The chain combines TRBV7-9 with TRBJ1-1; the match to TRBD1 covers 7 bases. The germline V gene encodes CDR1 SEHNR and CDR2 FQNEAQ (reference sequence). This CDR3 spans 16 amino acids. The CDR3 nucleotides read TGTGCCAGCAGCTACCCAAGACAGGGAGGAGCCACTGAAGCTCTCTTT. Its protein is CASSYPRQGGATEALF.

The rearrangement links TRBV20-1 to TRBJ2-1, with 13 nucleotides matching TRBD2. CDR1 and CDR2 (germline): DFQATT, SNEGSKA (reference sequence). This CDR3 comprises 11 residues. In DNA form, the CDR3 reads TGCAGCGGACTAGCGGGAGCTGAGCAGTTCTTC. Amino acid sequence: CSGLAGAEQFF.

As regards this clonotype: A much larger clone sits a single nucleotide away, making a read error possible. V gene TRBV6-5 combines with J gene TRBJ2-4; 8 bases fit TRBD1. The germline V gene has CDR1 MNHEY and CDR2 SVGAGI. The CDR3 is 21 amino acids. The CDR3 loop is CASSYVTGALFSALAKSIQYF. As DNA, the CDR3 is TGTGCCAGCAGTTACGTGACAGGGGCTTTATTTTCTGCCCTAGCCAAAAGCATTCAGTACTTC.

This clonotype has at least ten counts. V and J are TRBV10-3 and TRBJ2-7, with TRBD2 matching 11 bases. Per the germline V gene, CDR1 is ENHRY and CDR2 is SYGVKD. This CDR3 spans 14 amino acids. V shed 4 bases, J shed 7 bases, and the junction held 6 bases outside the gene matches. The CDR3 sequence is CAISGLAGGEEQYF. CDR3 sequence (DNA): TGTGCCATCAGTGGGCTAGCGGGAGGTGAAGAGCAGTACTTC.

This clonotype was recorded a few times. The CDR3 region is CSASSGGPSYEQYF. The CDR3, as DNA: TGCAGTGCTAGTTCGGGAGGGCCCTCCTACGAGCAGTACTTC. The chain combines TRBV20-1 with TRBJ2-7, with 8 positions matching TRBD2. Germline V gene lookup returns CDR1 DFQATT and CDR2 SNEGSKA (reference sequence). After removal of 3 bases from V and 0 bases from J, the junction contained 4 bases not matched to a gene. The CDR3 consists of 14 residues.

This clonotype was found many times. V is TRBV6-1 and J is TRBJ2-5; no firm D call. The ends were cut back, 6 bases at V and 7 bases at J, with 12 bases in the middle. The CDR3 is 12 residues long. Germline loops: CDR1 MNHNS, CDR2 SASEGT. CDR3 region: CASRGGLPTQYF. Here the CDR3 DNA reads TGTGCCAGCAGAGGCGGTCTGCCGACCCAGTACTTC.